A single sample is the source of the 9 T cell receptor beta chains below, sequenced in a study of neoadjuvant nivolumab and ipilimumab in lung cancer. Clones were sequenced by immunoSEQ multiplex PCR, and TCRdb holds only the in-frame ones, with some missing. The sample consists of over 8,500 clones, approximately 71% of them appearing once. The source material was tumor tissue, sampled after neoadjuvant nivolumab, alone or with ipilimumab, at or shortly before surgery. The receptors were sampled from an adult with non-small cell lung cancer. Some clones in this sample may be carry-over from other donors' samples.

This chain's CDR3 is CASSEPQPQHF. The CDR3 DNA is TGTGCCAGCAGTGAACCTCAGCCCCAGCATTTT. The chain is built from TRBV6-1 and TRBJ1-5, with no clear D. CDR1 is MNHNS, CDR2 SASEGT, per germline. Trimming pared 2 bases from V and 6 bases from J, leaving 2 bases between. There are 11 residues in the CDR3.

This chain joins TRBV27 and TRBJ1-2; tentative D call: TRBD1 (6 bases). With 8 bases removed from V and 4 bases from J, the gap between germline ends came to 23 bases. The germline gives CDR1 MNHEY, CDR2 SMNVEV (reference sequence). The CDR3 length is 16 residues. The CDR3 is CASSDGGAKPIYGYTF. DNA of the CDR3: TGTGCCAGCTCGGATGGGGGGGCTAAACCTATCTATGGCTACACCTTC.

The V and J genes are TRBV4-3 and TRBJ1-3; D unclear. V was pared by 0 bases and J by 4 bases, with 10 bases between. The CDR3 spans 15 residues. CDR1 is LGHNA, CDR2 YSLEER, per germline. CDR3 nucleotides: TGCGCCAGCAGCCAAGAGGGAGGGTACGGAAACACCATATATTTT. It translates to CASSQEGGYGNTIYF.

This clone was picked up a small number of times. The chain carries TRBV4-1 and TRBJ1-3, with a possible D match to TRBD1 (5 bases). This CDR3 contains 16 residues. V shed 3 bases and J shed 0 bases, with 12 bases lying between them. Per germline, CDR1 MGHRA and CDR2 YSYEKL. This chain's CDR3 is CASSQWRGSSGNTIYF. The CDR3 DNA follows: TGCGCCAGCAGCCAGTGGAGGGGATCCTCTGGAAACACCATATATTTT.

The chain recombines TRBV18 with TRBJ2-7; D is possibly TRBD1 (6 bases). CDR3 length: 16 amino acids. CDR1 is KGHSH and CDR2 is LQKENI in the germline V gene. Trimming left V 1 base short and J 2 bases short, with 15 bases between. Written as DNA, the CDR3 is TGTGCCAGCTCACCACGGTCAGGCAGGGGAACCTACGAGCAGTACTTC. Amino acid sequence: CASSPRSGRGTYEQYF.

This clone was picked up a small number of times. The chain uses TRBV30 and TRBJ2-7, with D possibly being TRBD2 (5 bases). In germline, CDR1 is GTSNPN, CDR2 SVGIG (reference sequence). V was pared by 4 bases and J by 3 bases, with 10 bases between. This CDR3 has 12 amino acids. The CDR3 loop is CAWNRGNYEQYF. The CDR3 DNA sequence: TGTGCCTGGAATCGGGGAAACTACGAGCAGTACTTC.

This clone was seen more than once but under ten times. DNA for the CDR3: TGTGCCAGCAGTAGTATGTGGGACAACTATGGCTACACCTTC. Amino acid sequence: CASSSMWDNYGYTF. The chain links TRBV11-3 to TRBJ1-2; possibly TRBD1 for D (5 bases). The germline CDR1 and CDR2 sequences are SGHNT and YENEEA. The CDR3 covers 14 residues. Between the trimmed V and J ends, which lost 6 bases and 2 bases, there was a span of 13 bases.

The rearrangement links TRBV20-1 to TRBJ1-2; no reliable D call. Trimming pared 7 bases from V and 8 bases from J, leaving 14 bases between. The CDR3 extends over 11 amino acids. In germline, CDR1 is DFQATT, CDR2 SNEGSKA (reference sequence). This CDR3 is CSVIAEEGYTF. DNA of the CDR3: TGCAGTGTCATAGCAGAAGAAGGCTACACCTTC.

The chain joins TRBV7-2 to TRBJ2-7; 8 bases agree with TRBD1. The CDR3 extends over 14 amino acids. Germline V CDR1 and CDR2: SGHTA, FQGNSA. Trimming removed 4 bases from V and 6 bases from J; junction bases left unmatched: 8. The CDR3 region is CASSSGQGRSEQYF. The CDR3 coding sequence is TGTGCCAGCAGCTCAGGACAGGGTCGCAGCGAGCAGTACTTC.